This record covers a single T cell receptor beta chain. This specimen comes from a study of cytomegalovirus exposure and HLA in healthy donors. Primers: 60 Vbeta forward and 13 Jbeta reverse. Sequencing used immunoSEQ multiplex PCR; TCRdb keeps in-frame clones, though not all of them. The sample has some 150,000 clones, more than 65% seen once. Sequencing used PBMCs. The origin of this receptor is a man in his forties or fifties in good health and CMV-seropositive.

CDR3 nucleotide sequence: TGTGCCAGCAGCCCGGGACTAGCGGGAGCGGATACGCAGTATTTT. Its translation: CASSPGLAGADTQYF. The chain has TRBV11-2 and TRBJ2-3; 14 bases are a match to TRBD2. The CDR3 is 15 residues long. Looked up from germline, CDR1 is SGHAT and CDR2 is FQNNGV. Trimming took 5 bases from V and 6 from J; bases not matched to a gene: 4.